This TCR beta chain was captured in a study of Graves' ophthalmopathy and Graves' hyperthyroidism. Study-wide results and limits: Ophthalmopathy could be told apart from stable hyperthyroidism by a 13-signature model (just under 90% sensitivity, roughly 80% specificity).

This clonotype was picked up many times. As yet, its antigen is unknown. One junction end disagrees with the germline gene, perhaps due to a read error. Ophthalmopathy cases showed moderate-to-severe activity, scoring CAS ≥3 and NOSPECS ≥4, with duration under 3 months. Patients were excluded if they had other autoimmune diseases or uncontrolled infections, and likewise if pregnancy or lactation applied. Germline CDR1 reads SSHAT; CDR2 reads FNYEAQ (reference sequence). CDR3 length: 14 residues. Amplified material comprised TCR beta CDR3 regions derived from RNA transcripts. First-round RT-PCR employed HTBI primers, with a second-round multiplex PCR after it. TCRdb passed the multiplex PCR reads through MiXCR, listing each CDR3 protein once. The sample has some 400,000 distinct CDR3 sequences, about 16% seen once; the top ten hold roughly 1.5%.

Sequencing was performed on peripheral blood. The receptor was isolated from a woman aged 18-35 years with Graves' ophthalmopathy. The chain carries TRBV7-7 and TRBJ1-6; the D is unclear. In DNA form, the CDR3 reads TGTGCTAGCAGCCCCCGGGGTAACAATTCACCCCTCCACTTT. This translates into CASSPRGNNSPLHF.